A single sample is the source of the 19 T cell receptor beta chains below, sequenced in a study of cytomegalovirus exposure and HLA in healthy donors (dated by TCRdb to 2015 to 2018). Receptor libraries were prepared by the immunoSEQ multiplex PCR assay. For the multiplex PCR, a mixture combining 60 forward primers for TCR Vbeta segments and 13 reverse primers for TCR Jbeta segments was used. The clones in this table, taken by TCRdb from immuneACCESS, are in-frame only. Not every clone is retained; where verified, under half of the shortfall comes from an unresolved V gene, and the cause of the rest is unknown. The sample yields approximately 130,000 clones; 85% to 90% were counted once. The top ten clonotypes cover 4% to 6.5% of the sample. Sample: PBMCs. These receptors came from a woman aged 25-40 years in good health and CMV-seronegative.

The chain uses TRBV28 and TRBJ1-1; D call uncertain. Trimming removed 6 bases at V and 1 base at J, with 6 bases between. Germline V lookup: CDR1 MDHEN, CDR2 SYDVKM. There are 12 residues in the CDR3. CDR3 in amino acids: CASRRGNTEAFF. The CDR3 DNA reads TGTGCCAGCAGACGGGGGAACACTGAAGCTTTCTTT.

The rearrangement uses TRBV7-9 and TRBJ1-1; 9 bases match TRBD1. CDR1 SEHNR and CDR2 FQNEAQ come from the germline V gene (reference sequence). After removal of 5 bases from V and 1 base from J, the junction contained 8 bases not matched to a gene. This CDR3 has 16 amino acids. CDR3 DNA: TGTGCCAGCAGCCCGGGACAGGGTAAATGGAACACTGAAGCTTTCTTT. Its protein product is CASSPGQGKWNTEAFF.

This clone was counted only a few times. The chain has TRBV7-2 and TRBJ1-2; 7 bases agree with TRBD1. Trimming removed 5 bases from V and 8 bases from J; junction bases left unmatched: 8. This CDR3 region has 13 residues. Germline V gene data show CDR1 as SGHTA and CDR2 as FQGNSA. This CDR3 reads CASSPGQFMGYTF. The DNA of the CDR3 is TGTGCCAGCAGCCCGGGACAGTTTATGGGCTACACCTTC.

This clone showed up just once. This chain links TRBV28 with TRBJ2-1; TRBD2 matches 7 bases. J was trimmed by 9 bases and V by 2 bases; bases with no gene match: 1. The CDR3 length is 12 residues. Germline V gene sequence: CDR1 MDHEN, CDR2 SYDVKM. The CDR3 loop reads CASSLSGIEQFF. CDR3 sequence (DNA): TGTGCCAGCAGTTTAAGCGGGATTGAGCAGTTCTTC.

V usage is TRBV4-1 and J usage is TRBJ1-2; D uncertain. Deletions cut 4 bases from V and 8 bases from J, with 23 bases between. The CDR3 consists of 16 residues. Germline values: CDR1 MGHRA, CDR2 YSYEKL. The CDR3 loop reads CASSPGITSRNDGYTF. CDR3 sequence (DNA): TGCGCCAGCAGCCCGGGTATAACTAGCAGGAATGACGGCTACACCTTC.

This rearrangement joins TRBV4-2 to TRBJ2-5, with TRBD2 matching 10 bases. The CDR3 spans 15 residues. Germline V gives CDR1 LGHNA, CDR2 YNFKEQ. The junction had 6 bases not matched to a gene; V was cut back by 3 bases and J by 5 bases. The CDR3 loop is CASSHFSGGQETQYF. In nucleotides, the CDR3 is TGTGCCAGCAGCCACTTTAGCGGGGGGCAGGAGACCCAGTACTTC.

The chain has TRBV7-8 and TRBJ2-7, with 7 bases that match TRBD1. The V and J ends lost 6 bases and 7 bases, in that order; junction bases with no gene match: 12. Germline V gene data show CDR1 as SGHVS and CDR2 as FQNEAQ. This CDR3 is 14 amino acids long. The CDR3 DNA reads as TGTGCCAGCAGTTCCGGGACAGCGGTCTCTGAGCAGTACTTC. Translating gives CASSSGTAVSEQYF. The full variable domain, rest sourced from reference TRBV7-8 and TRBJ2-7, is GAGVSQSPRYKVAKRGQDVALRCDPISGHVSLFWYQQALGQGPEFLTYFQNEAQLDKSGLPSDRFFAERPEGSVSTLKIQRTQQEDSAVYLCASSSGTAVSEQYFGPGTRLTVT.

The chain joins TRBV28 to TRBJ1-2; possible D gene TRBD1, 6 bases. This CDR3 has 13 amino acids. Germline V lookup: CDR1 MDHEN, CDR2 SYDVKM. V was cut by 3 bases and J by 3 bases, with 8 bases left in between. CDR3 region: CASSLAGDYGYTF. Written as DNA, the CDR3 is TGTGCCAGCAGTTTGGCAGGGGACTATGGCTACACCTTC.

The gene calls are TRBV2 and TRBJ2-7; D gene unclear. Germline loops: CDR1 SNHLY, CDR2 FYNNEI. The CDR3 is 13 residues long. Trimming stripped 7 bases from V and 7 bases from J, with 17 bases between. The CDR3 is CASTSTLDGEQYF. The CDR3 bases are TGTGCCAGCACCTCGACCCTTGACGGGGAGCAGTACTTC.

The chain is built from TRBV30 and TRBJ2-2; 9 nucleotides agree with TRBD1. Looked up from germline, CDR1 is GTSNPN and CDR2 is SVGIG (reference sequence). The CDR3 is made up of 14 amino acids. Trimming at V came to 3 bases and at J to 5 bases, leaving 4 bases not matched to a gene. The DNA of the CDR3 is TGTGCCTGGAGCGGACAGGGGTGGACCGGGGAGCTGTTTTTT. This codes for CAWSGQGWTGELFF. The full variable domain, its missing parts supplied by reference TRBV30 and TRBJ2-2, is SQTIHQWPATLVQPVGSPLSLECTVEGTSNPNLYWYRQAAGRGLQLLFYSVGIGQISSEVPQNLSASRPQDRQFILSSKKLLLSDSGFYLCAWSGQGWTGELFFGEGSRLTVL.

The V call is TRBV12-2, the J call TRBJ2-1; no check of the table's D call, TRBD2, against the DNA was made. TRBV12-2 is an annotated pseudogene. CDR3 size: 18 residues. The CDR3 bases are TGTGCAAGTCGCTTAGCGCCTAGCGAGTGGGTTACACTCTATGAGCAGTTCTTC. This encodes CASRLAPSEWVTLYEQFF.

This clone appeared a few times. The V and J genes are TRBV2 and TRBJ1-5; 8 nucleotides line up with TRBD1. The trim removed 6 bases at V and 3 bases at J, leaving 7 bases unmatched. CDR3 length: 15 residues. The germline V gene has CDR1 SNHLY and CDR2 FYNNEI. The CDR3 sequence is CASSGQGFDNQPQHF. CDR3 sequence (DNA): TGTGCCAGCAGCGGACAGGGATTTGACAATCAGCCCCAGCATTTT.

In this sample, this clone turned up a few times. The genes are TRBV4-3 and TRBJ1-4; 10 bases match TRBD1. From germline, CDR1 is LGHNA and CDR2 YSLEER. The J segment lost 5 bases and the V segment lost 3 bases, leaving 3 bases of the junction unmatched. The CDR3 is made up of 15 amino acids. The CDR3 bases are TGCGCCAGCAGCCAGGGGACAGGGGTAAATGAAAAACTGTTTTTT. Its protein product is CASSQGTGVNEKLFF.

The V and J genes are TRBV28 and TRBJ2-7, with TRBD2 identical over 13 bases. V lost 4 bases and J lost 5; bases outside the gene matches: 5. This CDR3 has 15 amino acids. Germline loops: CDR1 MDHEN, CDR2 SYDVKM. CDR3 DNA: TGTGCCAGCAGTTCACTAGCGGGAGGGATGGACGAGCAGTACTTC. Its translation is CASSSLAGGMDEQYF.

This chain joins TRBV18 and TRBJ2-1; D is ambiguous. The germline CDR1 and CDR2 sequences are KGHSH and LQKENI. CDR3 length: 12 residues. Trimming left V 3 bases short and J 10 bases short, with 10 bases between. DNA for the CDR3: TGTGCCAGCTCACCTCCCACCGCGGAGCAGTTCTTC. It codes for CASSPPTAEQFF.

V and J are TRBV7-3 and TRBJ2-3; perhaps TRBD2 as D (5 bases). CDR1 SGHTA and CDR2 FQGTGA come from the germline V gene. The length of the CDR3 is 16 residues. V was trimmed by 2 bases and J by 5 bases, leaving 17 bases between them. The CDR3 sequence is CASSLFGLLKGDTQYF. The CDR3 bases are TGTGCCAGCAGCTTATTTGGACTCCTTAAGGGAGATACGCAGTATTTT.

CDR3 amino acids: CASRQDRGLNYGYTF. The CDR3 DNA reads TGTGCCAGCCGACAGGACAGGGGGCTAAACTATGGCTACACCTTC. The V call is TRBV28, the J call TRBJ1-2, with 11 bases identical to TRBD1. The germline V gene has CDR1 MDHEN and CDR2 SYDVKM. J gave up 2 bases and V 8 bases, and 7 bases lay outside the gene matches. This CDR3 has 15 amino acids.

This chain joins TRBV7-9 and TRBJ1-2; 7 bases align to TRBD1. The CDR3 totals 12 residues. The junction had 1 base not matched to a gene; V was cut back by 5 bases and J by 4 bases. Looked up from germline, CDR1 is SEHNR and CDR2 is FQNEAQ (reference sequence). The DNA for the CDR3 is TGTGCCAGCAGCGGACAGGTCTATGGCTACACCTTC. Its translation is CASSGQVYGYTF.

J is TRBJ1-2 and V is TRBV19, with 10 bases fitting TRBD1. The J segment lost 7 bases and the V segment lost 7 bases, leaving 3 bases of the junction unmatched. Germline V gives CDR1 LNHDA, CDR2 SQIVND (reference sequence). The CDR3 is 12 residues long. This CDR3 reads CASTRDRGGYTF. The CDR3 coding sequence is TGTGCCAGTACCCGGGACAGGGGTGGCTACACCTTC.